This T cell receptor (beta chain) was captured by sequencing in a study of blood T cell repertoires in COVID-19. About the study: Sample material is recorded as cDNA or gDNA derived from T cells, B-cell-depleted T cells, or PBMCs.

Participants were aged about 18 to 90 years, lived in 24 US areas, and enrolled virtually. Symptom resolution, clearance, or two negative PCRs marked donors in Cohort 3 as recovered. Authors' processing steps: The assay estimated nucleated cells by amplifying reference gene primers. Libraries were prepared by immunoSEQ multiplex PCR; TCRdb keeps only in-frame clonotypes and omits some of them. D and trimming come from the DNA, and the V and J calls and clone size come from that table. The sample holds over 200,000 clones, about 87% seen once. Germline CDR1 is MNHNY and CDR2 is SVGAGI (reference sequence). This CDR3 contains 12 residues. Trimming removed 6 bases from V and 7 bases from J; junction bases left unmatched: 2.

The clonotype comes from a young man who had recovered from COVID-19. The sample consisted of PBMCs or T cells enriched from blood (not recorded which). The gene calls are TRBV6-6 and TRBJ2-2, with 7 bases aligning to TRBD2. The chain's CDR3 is CASSRGGGELFF. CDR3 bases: TGTGCCAGCAGCCGCGGGGGCGGGGAGCTGTTTTTT.